These 23 T cell receptor beta chains were sequenced from one sample in a study of tumor-infiltrating lymphocytes in primary liver carcinoma. Taking 20-30 mg of unsorted bulk tissue, the authors co-extracted RNA and DNA. Constant-region priming of about 520 ng total RNA yielded TCR beta cDNA. Modified slightly, ARM-PCR produced TCR beta libraries over three nested multiplex PCR rounds. The two initial PCR rounds, nine to eleven cycles each, used TRBV1-TRBV30 forward and C-beta reverse primers. One entry per CDR3 protein, called by TCRdb with MiXCR from the multiplex PCR reads. The sample contains 100,000 to 120,000 distinct CDR3 sequences, about four fifths of which appear only once. Sequenced sample: liver tumor tissue from sampling region 3. Regarding subset: tumor region T3, left-lateral pole. Receptors were obtained from a man in his forties or fifties with primary liver carcinoma and hepatitis B virus infection.

Remarks on this clonotype: One end of the junction fails to match germline, which may point to a read error. V is TRBV18 and J is TRBJ2-5; D may be TRBD2 (6 bases). Germline assignment: CDR1 KGHSH and CDR2 LQKENI. The CDR3 loop spans 15 amino acids. The CDR3 DNA follows: TGTACCAGCTCACCACGCATGGGGGAGGCAGAGACCCAGTACTTC. This translates into CTSSPRMGEAETQYF.

Notes on this clonotype: The junction does not match germline at one end; this may be a read error. V gene TRBV4-2 combines with J gene TRBJ2-1, with TRBD2 matching over 10 bases. The length of the CDR3 is 18 residues. Germline values: CDR1 LGHNA, CDR2 YNFKEQ. The CDR3 reads CASIQATSGHRSYNEQFF. DNA for the CDR3: TGTGCCAGCATCCAAGCGACTAGCGGGCACAGGTCCTACAATGAGCAGTTCTTC.

This clonotype was detected ten times or more. V usage is TRBV19 and J usage is TRBJ2-2; maybe TRBD2 (6 bases). The V gene's germline CDR1 is LNHDA and CDR2 SQIVND (reference sequence). V shed 6 bases and J shed 4 bases, with 12 bases lying between them. The CDR3 is made up of 14 amino acids. In DNA form, the CDR3 reads TGTGCCAGTAGGCCCGTCGGGGGCACCGGGGAGCTGTTTTTT. This translates into CASRPVGGTGELFF.

Turning to this clonotype: Here the CDR3 omits its conserved ending phenylalanine or tryptophan, so a read error is the likely source. V is TRBV11-2 and J is TRBJ2-7; tentative D call: TRBD1 (5 bases). The germline gives CDR1 SGHAT, CDR2 FQNNGV. The CDR3 spans 14 residues. V lost 7 bases and J 0 bases, leaving 13 bases between the germline ends. This CDR3 is CASTTNRNSYEQYS. CDR3 bases: TGTGCCAGCACCACTAACAGGAACTCCTACGAGCAGTACTCC.

Concerning this clonotype: The CDR3 carries no conserved terminal phenylalanine or tryptophan, so it likely arises from a read error. The V gene is TRBV29-1, the J gene TRBJ2-7; the D call may be TRBD1 or TRBD2 (5 bases each). The CDR3 has 16 residues. V lost 8 bases and J lost 2, with 25 bases in between. Germline V CDR1 and CDR2: SQVTM, ANQGSEA. CDR3 amino acids: CSTMTSGTGTPYEQYL. The CDR3 bases are TGCAGCACCATGACATCTGGGACCGGAACTCCCTACGAGCAGTACTTG.

This clonotype was recorded only once. This likely comes from a read error, as the CDR3 has no conserved phenylalanine or tryptophan at its end. The chain carries TRBV11-2 and TRBJ2-3; D may be TRBD2 (6 bases). V was pared by 2 bases and J by 11 bases, with 32 bases between. From germline, CDR1 is SGHAT and CDR2 FQNNGV. This CDR3 contains 19 residues. Here the CDR3 DNA reads TGTGCCAGCAGCTTATCTTTGGGGGGTCGGATCGTTACAAAACAAATGCAGTATTAT. Protein: CASSLSLGGRIVTKQMQYY.

This clonotype was observed a single time. The junction shows a germline mismatch at one end, possibly a read error. The rearrangement uses TRBV6-6 and TRBJ1-1; possibly TRBD1 for D (6 bases). CDR1 and CDR2 (germline): MNHNY, SVGAGI (reference sequence). This CDR3 comprises 14 residues. The CDR3 here is CASTQQGPNTEAFF. Here the CDR3 DNA reads TGTGCAAGCACTCAACAGGGCCCTAACACTGAAGCTTTCTTT.

V and J are TRBV4-2 and TRBJ2-6; D remains unclear. Germline assignment: CDR1 LGHNA and CDR2 YNFKEQ. The CDR3 is made up of 16 amino acids. V was clipped by 0 bases and J by 8 bases, with 14 bases between them. The CDR3: CASSQEASSVSNVLTF. CDR3 bases: TGTGCCAGCAGCCAAGAAGCAAGCTCTGTGTCCAACGTCCTGACTTTC.

Notes on this clonotype: A junction boundary mismatches the germline segment, possibly from a read error. The chain couples TRBV14 to TRBJ2-1; D remains unclear. Germline CDR1 reads SGHDN; CDR2 reads FVKESK. The CDR3 covers 16 residues. CDR3 nucleotides: TGTGTCAGCAGTGCCCTAGTGGGATGGGTAAACAATGAGCAGTTCTTC. Protein: CVSSALVGWVNNEQFF.

This clonotype was counted a few times. A much larger clone sits a single nucleotide away, making a read error possible. The chain carries TRBV7-9 and TRBJ2-6; perhaps TRBD1 as D (5 bases). The CDR3 has 15 residues. In germline, CDR1 is SEHNR, CDR2 FQNEAQ (reference sequence). Trimming took off 6 bases at V and 0 bases at J, with 9 bases between the two ends. The CDR3 protein is CASRCRASGANVLTF. The CDR3 region has the DNA TGTGCCAGCAGGTGCAGGGCCTCTGGGGCCAACGTCCTGACTTTC.

About this clonotype: The CDR3 does not end in the conserved phenylalanine or tryptophan, so this is likely a read error. This chain connects TRBV4-1 to TRBJ2-1, with 9 positions matching TRBD2. The germline gives CDR1 MGHRA, CDR2 YSYEKL. The CDR3 totals 16 residues. J lost 9 bases, V lost 0 bases, and 9 bases had no gene match. CDR3 bases: TGCGCCAGCAGCCAAGAGCTTACTAGCGGGCAAAGTGAGCAGTTCTGC. As protein: CASSQELTSGQSEQFC.

This clonotype was seen a few times. A much larger clone is a single base away; this may be a read error. The V gene is TRBV12-3 or TRBV12-4, the J gene TRBJ2-3; 7 bases are a match to TRBD2. The CDR3 sequence is 16 residues long. CDR3 residues: CASSLVLAESTDMQYF. CDR3 nucleotides: TGTGCCAGCAGTTTGGTCCTAGCGGAGAGCACAGATATGCAGTATTTT.

Worth noting for this clonotype: Germline and junction disagree at one end, which may indicate a read error. The chain combines TRBV6-5 with TRBJ1-1; TRBD1 agrees at 9 bases. Per germline, CDR1 MNHEY and CDR2 SVGAGI. The CDR3 totals 16 residues. In nucleotides, the CDR3 is TGTGCCATCAGTTCGAACAGGGGGCTTAGGGAGGCTGAAGCTTTCTTT. Translated, it gives CAISSNRGLREAEAFF.

Worth noting for this clonotype: A junction end diverges from the germline sequence, so it may reflect a read error. This chain links TRBV4-1 with TRBJ2-5; perhaps TRBD2 as D (6 bases). The CDR3 is 16 residues long. Germline-derived CDR1 and CDR2 are MGHRA and YSYEKL. The CDR3 loop is CASSQVFSGLEETPYF. The CDR3 region has the DNA TGCGCCAGCAGCCAGGTATTTAGCGGCTTGGAAGAGACCCCGTACTTC.

For this clonotype: The junction departs from germline at one end; a sequencing error may be responsible. This CDR3 reads CPSSGTGVSSYEQYF. The CDR3 DNA follows: TGTCCCAGCAGTGGAACAGGGGTCAGCTCCTACGAGCAGTACTTC. The gene calls are TRBV6-1 and TRBJ2-7; 7 bases map to TRBD1. Germline values: CDR1 MNHNS, CDR2 SASEGT. The CDR3 is 15 amino acids.

This clonotype occurred many times. This sequence joins TRBV5-4 and TRBJ2-2; D might be TRBD2 (6 bases). V was pared by 0 bases and J by 5 bases, with 14 bases between. Germline V gene data show CDR1 as SGHNT and CDR2 as YYREEE (reference sequence). The CDR3 loop spans 16 amino acids. CDR3: CASSLGGSGRTGELFF. In nucleotides, the CDR3 is TGTGCCAGCAGCTTGGGAGGTAGCGGAAGGACCGGGGAGCTGTTTTTT.

J is TRBJ2-4 and V is TRBV29-1, with a weak D call TRBD2 (6 bases). Germline V gene lookup returns CDR1 SQVTM and CDR2 ANQGSEA. The CDR3 runs to 12 residues. CDR3 region: CNVTHGRGIQYF. The CDR3 region has the DNA TGCAACGTAACACACGGGCGGGGCATCCAGTACTTC.

This clonotype came up a few times. At one boundary the junction diverges from the germline segment, which might be a read error. The chain has TRBV29-1 and TRBJ2-5; 9 bases map to TRBD1. CDR3 length equals 13 residues. CDR1 is SQVTM and CDR2 is ANQGSEA in the germline V gene. CDR3 sequence reads: CSVEHRGREAQYF. In DNA form, the CDR3 reads TGTAGCGTTGAACACAGGGGGCGAGAGGCCCAGTACTTC.

Regarding this clonotype: At one end the junction does not follow the germline gene, possibly because of a read error. J is TRBJ2-2 and V is TRBV29-1; D ambiguous. The CDR3 has 11 residues. Germline lookup yields CDR1 SQVTM and CDR2 ANQGSEA. The CDR3 DNA sequence: TGTAGCCCCAAGGCGAACGGGGAGCTGTTTTTT. Residues: CSPKANGELFF.

V is TRBV7-2 and J is TRBJ1-4; the D is unclear. V shed 4 bases and J shed 0 bases, with 9 bases lying between them. Germline lookup yields CDR1 SGHTA and CDR2 FQGNSA. This CDR3 is 15 amino acids long. The CDR3 nucleotides read TGTGCCAGCAGCTCCTCAGGCACAACTAATGAAAAACTGTTTTTT. Its protein is CASSSSGTTNEKLFF.

On this clonotype itself: The germline gene is not matched at one end of the junction; a read error may be the cause. This chain uses TRBV11-2 with TRBJ2-1; no clear D. The length of the CDR3 is 14 residues. Germline CDR1 reads SGHAT; CDR2 reads FQNNGV. CDR3 region: CASGLPEFDNEQFF. Here the CDR3 DNA reads TGTGCCAGCGGCTTGCCTGAGTTCGACAATGAGCAGTTCTTC.

About this clonotype itself: The junction differs from germline at one of its ends, possibly a read error. The genes are TRBV11-2 and TRBJ2-2; D gene uncertain. Germline-derived CDR1 and CDR2 are SGHAT and FQNNGV. The CDR3 is 14 residues long. CDR3 residues: CANSTDSDTGELFF. CDR3 sequence (DNA): TGTGCCAACAGCACAGACTCGGATACCGGTGAGCTTTTTTTT.

The V call is TRBV6-1, the J call TRBJ1-5; D gene uncertain. TRBJ2-3 explains the end of the DNA better; the J call may be wrong. The CDR3 sequence is 15 residues long. The germline V gene encodes CDR1 MNHNS and CDR2 SASEGT. The CDR3 is CASSEIGNSNPPQYF. CDR3 coding DNA: TGTGCCAGCAGTGAGATTGGGAACAGCAATCCGCCCCAGTATTTT.